This T cell receptor (beta chain) was observed in a study of blood T cell repertoires in COVID-19 (dated by TCRdb to about 2020). General notes on the study: Samples from collaborators originated in the United States, Italy and Spain and spanned both the acute and convalescent phases of COVID-19. The prospective study material was composed of cDNA or gDNA derived from T cells, B-cell-depleted T cells, or PBMCs. Subjects who had been exposed to COVID-19, were actively infected with it, or had recovered from it provided the deeply sampled blood TCRbeta repertoires that made up the dataset. A freely available public database, intended as a resource for researchers studying the immune response to SARS-CoV-2, is where the repertoires were released. Samples were obtained from the ongoing ImmuneRACE study (first 160 participants) and from approximately 1,200 subjects provided by 6 global collaborators. A de-identified subject ID, COVID-19 status, age in years and sex were almost always included in the sample metadata. Where HLA class I and class II types were available, the types were taken from metadata supplied by the sample provider, not from assay-based typing. What the research found in general, with its limitations: The amount of clinical and demographic metadata varied by source and participant and was provided uncurated.

Points on this clone: Its cognate antigen has yet to be identified. The sample holds no much larger clone one base away, and base qualities are not on file.

The CDR3 goes from the cysteine to the phenylalanine over 15 residues. The entry retains the CDR3 DNA only, 45 bases that are in frame from base 1. From a lookup of the germline V gene, CDR1 and CDR2 are SGHTA and FQGTGA. V is shortened by 0 bases, J by 6 bases, and the region joining them spans 12 bases. Participants in the prospective study were aged about 18 to 95 years, lived in 20 to 25 United States geographic areas, and enrolled through a virtual design. In the prospective study, cohorts were assigned on the basis of participant-reported clinical history obtained from a screening survey and a study questionnaire. Recovered participants in ImmuneRACE Cohort 3 were defined as having two consecutive negative NP/OP PCR tests, clearance from a healthcare professional, or resolution of symptoms. Each participant in the prospective study had whole blood, serum and a nasopharyngeal or oropharyngeal swab collected by mobile phlebotomists. Additional blood draws and questionnaires over a roughly two-month period could optionally be provided by prospective study participants. Before DNA extraction, prospective study blood samples were shipped either frozen or at room temperature.

The immunoSEQ Assay, a bias-controlled multiplex PCR, was used to amplify TCRbeta CDR3 regions from genomic DNA. The paper's data handling went like this. Within the assay, amplification of reference gene primers was used to estimate how many nucleated cells each sample contained. To quantify the absolute abundance of each unique TCRbeta CDR3 rearrangement, sequence reads were collapsed and filtered. Productive Simpson clonality was computed per sample as the square root of Simpson's diversity index over productive rearrangements. TCRdb retrieved this table from immuneACCESS and kept in-frame rearrangements only. Not all clones are present; in checked studies, unresolved V genes account for under half, and no reason is known for the remainder. Clonal size and the V and J genes are those of that table, whereas D and trimming came from the DNA. The sample records more than 400,000 clones, about 90% of which are singletons. Of the sample, around 0.6% falls within the top ten clones.

Sequenced material: PBMCs or T cells enriched from blood (not recorded which). The chain uses TRBV7-3 and TRBJ1-5; confidence is insufficient to name the D gene. This clonotype was obtained from a man aged 18 to 30 who had recovered from COVID-19. The CDR3 region has the sequence CASSLTGERGQPQHF. DNA sequence: TGTGCCAGCAGCTTAACCGGGGAACGAGGTCAGCCCCAGCATTTT.